The clone carrying this T cell receptor (beta chain) was found many times. Its antigen is unknown. The sample belongs to a study of identical twins. All donors comprised healthy Caucasians. This CDR3 has 15 amino acids. Trimming removed 6 bases at V and 2 bases at J, with 15 bases between. TCRdb independently ran MiXCR on the 5' RACE reads; one entry per CDR3 protein. The sample lists under 250,000 distinct CDR3 sequences; approximately 11% were seen once. The study, taken as a whole, reports: Invariant T cells like MAIT and iNKT could partly confound the zero-insertion analyses. A lower insertion count was a feature of abundant cord blood beta clonotypes, with no such feature in memory repertoires.

The same sample was also studied in work on yellow fever vaccine responses in identical twins.

The rearrangement links TRBV12-3 or TRBV12-4 to TRBJ2-3; tentatively, D is TRBD1 or TRBD2 (6 bases each). The sequence came from a woman aged 18-30 years in good health. The specimen sequenced was memory (CD45RO+) T cells sorted from blood. The CDR3 loop is CASSTGGPTTDTQYF. The CDR3 coding sequence is TGTGCCAGCAGCACCGGGGGCCCGACCACAGATACGCAGTATTTT.